Below are 27 T cell receptor beta chains sequenced from a single sample in a study of OX40 agonist ivuxolimab in advanced cancers. The protocol was immunoSEQ multiplex PCR, while the TCRdb copy is restricted to in-frame clones and leaves out a portion. The repertoire includes tens of thousands of clones, around 89% of them detected once, and around 5.8% sits in the top ten. This sample comprised CD4+ or CD8+ T cells sorted from blood, obtained in a trial of the OX40 agonist ivuxolimab. The receptors were gathered from an adult with an advanced solid tumor such as melanoma, head and neck, liver or kidney cancer.

The chain has TRBV7-9 and TRBJ2-7; TRBD1 or TRBD2 may be the D gene (5 bases each). The CDR3 is made up of 13 amino acids. CDR1 and CDR2 (germline): SEHNR, FQNEAQ (reference sequence). V lost 6 bases to trimming and J lost 6 bases, with 15 bases between them. The CDR3 spells CASRGDPTSEQYF. Written as DNA, the CDR3 is TGTGCCAGCAGGGGGGACCCTACCTCCGAGCAGTACTTC.

This clone was detected only a few times. The rearrangement joins TRBV29-1 to TRBJ1-1, with D possibly being TRBD1 (5 bases). Trimming left V 7 bases short and J 7 bases short, with 16 bases between. The CDR3 extends over 12 amino acids. Germline CDR1 SQVTM, CDR2 ANQGSEA. The CDR3 sequence is CSAGQGTGEAFF. Here the CDR3 DNA reads TGCAGCGCCGGTCAGGGAACAGGTGAAGCTTTCTTT.

The chain has TRBV11-2 and TRBJ2-5; the D is unclear. Germline V gene sequence: CDR1 SGHAT, CDR2 FQNNGV. Between the trimmed V and J ends, which lost 2 bases and 5 bases, there was a span of 9 bases. The CDR3 spans 13 residues. CDR3 sequence reads: CASSLNFAETQYF. The CDR3 DNA reads TGTGCCAGCAGCTTAAATTTTGCGGAGACCCAGTACTTC.

The chain carries TRBV30 and TRBJ2-3; D is undetermined. This CDR3 has 12 residues. The V gene lost 4 bases and the J gene lost 5 bases, with 10 bases spanning the gap. Germline CDR1 is GTSNPN and CDR2 is SVGIG (reference sequence). The CDR3 loop is CAWTRYLDTQYF. The CDR3 DNA reads TGTGCCTGGACACGGTATTTAGATACGCAGTATTTT.

The J gene is TRBJ2-7, the V gene TRBV2; TRBD2 aligns across 7 bases. V was pared by 3 bases and J by 1 base, with 3 bases of the junction left unmatched. The germline V gene has CDR1 SNHLY and CDR2 FYNNEI. The CDR3 runs 14 residues. CDR3 amino acids: CASSDTSESYEQYF. CDR3 nucleotide sequence: TGTGCCAGCAGTGATACTAGCGAGTCCTACGAGCAGTACTTC.

The chain couples TRBV29-1 to TRBJ2-4; tentatively, D is TRBD1 (7 bases). CDR1 is SQVTM and CDR2 is ANQGSEA in the germline V gene. V gave up 4 bases and J gave up 0 bases, with 10 bases separating them. The CDR3 loop spans 14 amino acids. The CDR3 nucleotides are TGCAGCGTTGCCCAGGGGGGAGCCAAAAACATTCAGTACTTC. Translated: CSVAQGGAKNIQYF.

This clone was detected once. The chain has TRBV7-2 and TRBJ1-3; no clear D gene. The CDR3 is made up of 11 amino acids. CDR1 is SGHTA, CDR2 FQGNSA, per germline. V shed 5 bases and J shed 2 bases, with 1 base lying between them. CDR3 sequence: CASSPGNTIYF. The CDR3 DNA reads as TGTGCCAGCAGCCCTGGAAACACCATATATTTT. Filled out from reference TRBV7-2 and TRBJ1-3, the complete variable domain reads GAGVSQSPSNKVTEKGKDVELRCDPISGHTALYWYRQSLGQGLEFLIYFQGNSAPDKSGLPSDRFSAERTGGSVSTLTIQRTQQEDSAVYLCASSPGNTIYFGEGSWLTVV.

The chain links TRBV19 to TRBJ1-1; D is ambiguous. This CDR3 is built from 13 residues. V was pared by 2 bases and J by 0 bases, with 4 bases between. CDR1 and CDR2 from the germline V gene are LNHDA and SQIVND (reference sequence). The CDR3 DNA sequence: TGTGCCAGTAGTATAATAGTGAACACTGAAGCTTTCTTT. This codes for CASSIIVNTEAFF.

V usage is TRBV19 and J usage is TRBJ2-7, with TRBD1 matching over 7 bases. Germline CDR1 is LNHDA and CDR2 is SQIVND (reference sequence). The junction had 6 bases not matched to a gene; V was cut back by 3 bases and J by 1 base. The CDR3 length is 15 residues. CDR3 DNA sequence: TGTGCCAGTAGTATTTTGGCGACAGGGTCCTACGAGCAGTACTTC. Translated: CASSILATGSYEQYF.

The chain uses TRBV20-1 and TRBJ1-2; D gene ambiguous. This CDR3 comprises 11 residues. Germline assignment: CDR1 DFQATT and CDR2 SNEGSKA (reference sequence). Trimming cost V 1 base and J 6 bases, with 6 bases left between them. Here the CDR3 reads CSARVGDGYTF. The CDR3 region has the DNA TGCAGTGCTAGAGTCGGGGATGGCTACACCTTC.

This chain joins TRBV5-4 and TRBJ2-3; a weak D match, TRBD1 (5 bases). The CDR3 contains 14 residues. V was cut by 1 base and J by 3 bases, with 9 bases left in between. Germline CDR1 reads SGHNT; CDR2 reads YYREEE (reference sequence). CDR3 region: CASSLMQGTDTQYF. In DNA, the CDR3 is TGTGCCAGCAGCTTGATGCAGGGTACAGATACGCAGTATTTT. Looking up the rest from reference TRBV5-4 and TRBJ2-3 gives the full variable domain: ETGVTQSPTHLIKTRGQQVTLRCSSQSGHNTVSWYQQALGQGPQFIFQYYREEENGRGNFPPRFSGLQFPNYSSELNVNALELDDSALYLCASSLMQGTDTQYFGPGTRLTVL.

The V and J genes are TRBV4-1 and TRBJ2-5; D is tentatively TRBD1 or TRBD2 (5 bases each). Germline CDR1 MGHRA, CDR2 YSYEKL. This CDR3 comprises 16 residues. Trimming took off 1 base at V and 2 bases at J, with 14 bases between the two ends. The CDR3 is CASSQVGRKEQETQYF. CDR3 sequence (DNA): TGCGCCAGCAGCCAAGTGGGACGGAAAGAACAAGAGACCCAGTACTTC.

This clone has just one count. The gene calls are TRBV12-2 and TRBJ1-2. TRBV12-2 is a pseudogene. The CDR3 extends over 16 amino acids. Here the CDR3 DNA reads TGTGCAAGTCGCTCAATGGCTCCACGAAAGACCTATGGCTACACCTTC. It codes for CASRSMAPRKTYGYTF.

This chain uses TRBV7-3 with TRBJ2-3; no clear D gene. V was shortened by 5 bases and J by 1 base, with 7 bases between the two germline ends. The CDR3 sequence is 13 residues long. The germline gives CDR1 SGHTA, CDR2 FQGTGA. The CDR3 reads CASSQHRTDTQYF. CDR3 DNA: TGTGCCAGCAGCCAACATCGCACAGATACGCAGTATTTT.

The J gene is TRBJ2-7, the V gene TRBV4-2; TRBD2 matches 7 bases. This CDR3 is 17 amino acids long. V was clipped by 1 base and J by 0 bases; unmatched bases: 9. In germline, CDR1 is LGHNA, CDR2 YNFKEQ. As DNA, the CDR3 is TGTGCCAGCAGCCAAGTTGGGGGGGGTTCAAGCTCCTACGAGCAGTACTTC. Its translation is CASSQVGGGSSSYEQYF.

The chain recombines TRBV18 with TRBJ2-3; D is possibly TRBD1 (6 bases). V lost 3 bases to trimming and J lost 5 bases, with 15 bases between them. This CDR3 region has 15 residues. In germline, CDR1 is KGHSH, CDR2 LQKENI. As DNA, the CDR3 is TGTGCCAGCTCACCCCCAGGACAGATTTTAGATACGCAGTATTTT. It codes for CASSPPGQILDTQYF. The whole variable domain, remainder taken from reference TRBV18 and TRBJ2-3, is NAGVMQNPRHLVRRRGQEARLRCSPMKGHSHVYWYRQLPEEGLKFMVYLQKENIIDESGMPKERFSAEFPKEGPSILRIQQVVRGDSAAYFCASSPPGQILDTQYFGPGTRLTVL.

The chain carries TRBV5-1 and TRBJ1-2; the D gene is possibly TRBD1 (5 bases). Germline CDR1 and CDR2: SGHRS and YFSETQ. V lost 2 bases to trimming and J lost 8 bases, with 16 bases between them. The CDR3 consists of 14 residues. The CDR3 region has the DNA TGCGCCAGCAGCTTCTCCCGGGGGACGGGAGGCTACACCTTC. Translated, it gives CASSFSRGTGGYTF.

V and J are TRBV7-2 and TRBJ1-5, with D maybe TRBD1 (5 bases). Trimming shortened V by 0 bases and J by 0 bases, and 9 bases separated the two germline ends. This CDR3 region has 16 residues. Germline V gene data show CDR1 as SGHTA and CDR2 as FQGNSA. The CDR3 is CASSLAKGYSNQPQHF. CDR3 coding DNA: TGTGCCAGCAGCTTAGCGAAGGGGTATAGCAATCAGCCCCAGCATTTT.

This clone showed up just a few times. J is TRBJ1-2 and V is TRBV9; D not resolved. Germline V lookup: CDR1 SGDLS, CDR2 YYNGEE. Trimming cost V 0 bases and J 0 bases, with 6 bases left between them. The CDR3 consists of 14 residues. DNA for the CDR3: TGTGCCAGCAGCGTAGCCCTTACTAACTATGGCTACACCTTC. Its translation is CASSVALTNYGYTF. Supplemented by reference TRBV9 and TRBJ1-2, the full variable domain reads DSGVTQTPKHLITATGQRVTLRCSPRSGDLSVYWYQQSLDQGLQFLIQYYNGEERAKGNILERFSAQQFPDLHSELNLSSLELGDSALYFCASSVALTNYGYTFGSGTRLTVV.

For the CDR3, the DNA is TGTGCCAGCAGGCCCGGGACAGGTAATCAGCCCCAGCATTTT. It codes for CASRPGTGNQPQHF. This chain links TRBV27 with TRBJ1-5; 8 bases are a match to TRBD1. Trimming at V came to 6 bases and at J to 4 bases, leaving 5 bases not matched to a gene. CDR1 and CDR2 from the germline V gene are MNHEY and SMNVEV (reference sequence). The CDR3 runs 14 residues.

The chain has TRBV28 and TRBJ1-3; TRBD1 matches at 8 bases. Germline V gene data show CDR1 as MDHEN and CDR2 as SYDVKM. With V trimmed by 9 bases and J by 1 base, 11 bases remained unmatched. The CDR3 is made up of 16 amino acids. The chain's CDR3 is CASSYLRTGSGNTIYF. CDR3 sequence (DNA): TGTGCCAGTTCCTATCTTCGGACAGGGTCTGGAAACACCATATATTTT.

This chain connects TRBV5-1 to TRBJ1-5; D is perhaps TRBD1 (5 bases). The CDR3 has 14 amino acids. V was cut by 4 bases and J by 7 bases, with 15 bases left in between. Germline V gene data show CDR1 as SGHRS and CDR2 as YFSETQ. The DNA for the CDR3 is TGCGCCAGCAGCCCGGGAGGAGGGGACCAGCCCCAGCATTTT. Protein product: CASSPGGGDQPQHF.

CDR3 sequence reads: CASSLRETQYF. CDR3 bases: TGTGCCAGCAGTTTGAGGGAGACCCAGTACTTC. The genes are TRBV2 and TRBJ2-5; the D is unclear. Germline-derived CDR1 and CDR2 are SNHLY and FYNNEI. V lost 5 bases, J lost 5 bases, and 6 bases lay in between. The CDR3 has 11 residues. The full variable domain, with the rest looked up from reference TRBV2 and TRBJ2-5, is EPEVTQTPSHQVTQMGQEVILRCVPISNHLYFYWYRQILGQKVEFLVSFYNNEISEKSEIFDDQFSVERPDGSNFTLKIRSTKLEDSAMYFCASSLRETQYFGPGTRLLVL.

The chain joins TRBV7-2 to TRBJ1-5, with 8 bases identical to TRBD1. Per germline, CDR1 SGHTA and CDR2 FQGNSA. The V and J ends lost 5 bases and 5 bases, in that order; junction bases with no gene match: 8. This CDR3 has 15 residues. CDR3 nucleotides: TGTGCCAGCAGCCTAGGACAGGGAATGTATCAGCCCCAGCATTTT. This encodes CASSLGQGMYQPQHF.

This clone is a singleton in its sample. V gene TRBV4-1 combines with J gene TRBJ2-1; maybe TRBD2 (5 bases). This CDR3 is built from 13 residues. The germline V gene has CDR1 MGHRA and CDR2 YSYEKL. The germline V and J ends were trimmed by 8 bases and 9 bases, with 17 bases remaining between them. The DNA of the CDR3 is TGCGCCAGCTCCAACTTGCCCCGGGGTGAGCAGTTCTTC. This codes for CASSNLPRGEQFF.

This clone showed up just once. CDR3: CASSVALGRTDTQYF. In nucleotides, the CDR3 is TGTGCCAGCAGCGTAGCGTTAGGGCGCACAGATACGCAGTATTTT. V gene TRBV9 combines with J gene TRBJ2-3, with unresolved D. Per the germline V gene, CDR1 is SGDLS and CDR2 is YYNGEE. This CDR3 region has 15 residues. V lost 0 bases and J 1 base, leaving 9 bases between the germline ends.

This sequence joins TRBV18 and TRBJ2-3; 10 nucleotides match TRBD2. V dropped 1 base and J dropped 3; count of bases not matched to a gene: 10. The CDR3 covers 18 residues. From germline, CDR1 is KGHSH and CDR2 LQKENI. The CDR3 DNA reads TGTGCCAGCTCACCACTGGAAGTAGCGGGAGGAAAAACAGATACGCAGTATTTT. This translates into CASSPLEVAGGKTDTQYF.